Below, 21 T cell receptor beta chains from the same sample are listed, as sequenced in a study of blood T cell repertoires in COVID-19. Clones were read by immunoSEQ multiplex PCR, and TCRdb kept only the in-frame ones, dropping some. The profile shows about 200,000 clones, around 79% of them singletons. The specimen was peripheral blood. The source is a woman aged 40 to 50 with COVID-19, enrolled during active disease.

This clone showed up just a few times. This chain uses TRBV5-1 with TRBJ2-5, with D possibly being TRBD2 (6 bases). Trimming took 0 bases from V and 4 from J, leaving 16 bases between them. The CDR3 runs 16 residues. CDR1 SGHRS and CDR2 YFSETQ come from the germline V gene. DNA for the CDR3: TGCGCCAGCAGCTTGGCCTTTGGAGGGCAAGCAGAGACCCAGTACTTC. It specifies CASSLAFGGQAETQYF.

The gene calls are TRBV12-3 or TRBV12-4 and TRBJ1-1, with D possibly TRBD1 on 5 matching bases. Trimming removed 6 bases at V and 5 bases at J, with 10 bases between. The CDR3 length is 12 residues. The CDR3 region is CASSAGGTEAFF. In DNA form, the CDR3 reads TGTGCCAGCAGCGCCGGGGGAACTGAAGCTTTCTTT.

This clone was counted once. The gene calls are TRBV10-3 and TRBJ2-3, with D maybe TRBD1 (5 bases). The CDR3 extends over 16 amino acids. CDR1 is ENHRY, CDR2 SYGVKD, per germline. Between the trimmed V and J ends, which lost 4 bases and 4 bases, there was a span of 18 bases. The CDR3 reads CAISGTPTGSSDTQYF. In nucleotides, the CDR3 is TGTGCCATCAGTGGGACACCTACCGGGTCATCAGATACGCAGTATTTT.

The rearrangement uses TRBV7-9 and TRBJ1-2, with D unclear. Germline V gives CDR1 SEHNR, CDR2 FQNEAQ (reference sequence). CDR3 length: 15 residues. V lost 2 bases and J lost 0, with 10 bases in between. CDR3 region: CASSLNPPSNYGYTF. The CDR3 bases are TGTGCCAGCAGCTTAAATCCCCCGTCTAACTATGGCTACACCTTC.

This chain uses TRBV4-2 with TRBJ1-6, with 12 nucleotides matching TRBD1. Germline CDR1 and CDR2: LGHNA and YNFKEQ. Unmatched junction bases numbered 3, after V lost 4 bases and J lost 8 bases. The CDR3 runs to 15 residues. CDR3 loop: CASSPGQGAYSPLHF. The CDR3 DNA reads as TGTGCCAGCAGCCCGGGACAGGGGGCGTATTCACCCCTCCACTTT.

The CDR3 spells CASRAAGYTYEQYF. The CDR3 bases are TGTGCCAGCAGGGCCGCGGGATACACCTACGAGCAGTACTTC. This chain connects TRBV27 to TRBJ2-7, with D maybe TRBD2 (6 bases). CDR3 length: 14 amino acids. Trimming pared 6 bases from V and 2 bases from J, leaving 14 bases between. Per germline, CDR1 MNHEY and CDR2 SMNVEV (reference sequence).

The V call is TRBV12-5, the J call TRBJ2-2, with 9 bases lining up with TRBD1. Germline CDR1 reads LGHNT; CDR2 reads FRNRAP. CDR3 length: 16 amino acids. J gave up 7 bases and V 7 bases, and 13 bases lay outside the gene matches. CDR3 coding DNA: TGTGCTAGTGCCATGCCCGGGGACAGGGACGGCGGGGAGCTGTTTTTT. Amino acid sequence: CASAMPGDRDGGELFF.

V and J are TRBV27 and TRBJ2-7; 10 nucleotides align to TRBD1. The J segment lost 3 bases and the V segment lost 5 bases, leaving 10 bases of the junction unmatched. This CDR3 region has 16 residues. The germline V gene has CDR1 MNHEY and CDR2 SMNVEV (reference sequence). CDR3 sequence: CASSPSRTGGGYEQYF. In nucleotides, the CDR3 is TGTGCCAGCAGTCCCTCGAGGACAGGGGGGGGCTACGAGCAGTACTTC.

Turning to this clone: The same CDR3 is also encoded by other DNA sequences in this sample. The chain recombines TRBV7-2 with TRBJ2-7; 11 nucleotides align to TRBD2. The CDR3 covers 16 residues. J was trimmed by 0 bases and V by 1 base; bases with no gene match: 2. Germline CDR1 reads SGHTA; CDR2 reads FQGNSA. CDR3 bases: TGTGCCAGCAGCTTAGGACTAGCGGGAAGCTCCTACGAGCAGTACTTC. Amino acid sequence: CASSLGLAGSSYEQYF.

The V gene is TRBV14, the J gene TRBJ2-2, with 7 bases identical to TRBD2. The CDR3 runs to 15 residues. V lost 3 bases and J lost 6; bases outside the gene matches: 7. Germline CDR1 is SGHDN and CDR2 is FVKESK. CDR3 coding DNA: TGTGCCAGCAGCCAGGGACTATCCCACGCCGGGGAGCTGTTTTTT. Translating gives CASSQGLSHAGELFF.

The chain recombines TRBV7-9 with TRBJ2-5, with 9 bases identical to TRBD1. CDR3 length: 14 residues. Germline assignment: CDR1 SEHNR and CDR2 FQNEAQ (reference sequence). The ends lost 4 bases at V and 4 bases at J; junction bases unmatched: 4. CDR3 loop: CASSSQGARETQYF. The CDR3 DNA sequence: TGTGCCAGCAGCTCACAGGGGGCAAGAGAGACCCAGTACTTC.

The rearrangement uses TRBV11-2 and TRBJ2-3; 9 bases match TRBD1. Unmatched junction bases numbered 11, after V lost 10 bases and J lost 6 bases. CDR1 and CDR2 from the germline V gene are SGHAT and FQNNGV. The CDR3 is made up of 14 amino acids. CDR3 sequence reads: CAIKGGGTGDTQYF. In DNA form, the CDR3 reads TGTGCCATCAAGGGTGGCGGGACAGGGGATACGCAGTATTTT.

J is TRBJ1-1 and V is TRBV6-2 or TRBV6-3; 9 bases line up with TRBD1. V shed 5 bases and J 6 bases; nucleotides not matched to a gene: 4. This CDR3 is built from 13 residues. Germline CDR1 reads MNHEY; CDR2 reads SVGEGT. CDR3 amino acids: CASSKGQGSEAFF. Here the CDR3 DNA reads TGTGCCAGCAGTAAGGGACAGGGTTCTGAAGCTTTCTTT.

The chain recombines TRBV9 with TRBJ1-6; weak D call: TRBD1 (5 bases). CDR3 length: 15 residues. Trimming left V 1 base short and J 8 bases short, with 13 bases between. The germline V gene encodes CDR1 SGDLS and CDR2 YYNGEE. The CDR3 DNA is TGTGCCAGCAGCGTACGGGGGTCCATAGATTCACCCCTCCACTTT. This codes for CASSVRGSIDSPLHF.

The chain has TRBV7-2 and TRBJ1-2; TRBD1 aligns across 10 bases. The germline V gene encodes CDR1 SGHTA and CDR2 FQGNSA. V lost 7 bases, J lost 4 bases, and 9 bases stayed unmatched. CDR3 length: 15 residues. The CDR3 region is CASNPRQGAGYGYTF. The CDR3, as DNA: TGTGCCAGCAATCCCAGACAGGGGGCTGGCTATGGCTACACCTTC. Complete variable domain (other parts from reference TRBV7-2 and TRBJ1-2): GAGVSQSPSNKVTEKGKDVELRCDPISGHTALYWYRQSLGQGLEFLIYFQGNSAPDKSGLPSDRFSAERTGGSVSTLTIQRTQQEDSAVYLCASNPRQGAGYGYTFGSGTRLTVV.

The chain has TRBV7-9 and TRBJ2-7; tentatively, D is TRBD1 (6 bases). The V gene lost 4 bases and the J gene lost 2 bases, with 12 bases spanning the gap. Per germline, CDR1 SEHNR and CDR2 FQNEAQ (reference sequence). This CDR3 is built from 14 residues. The CDR3 nucleotides are TGTGCCAGCAGCTCAACGGACAGAGCCTACGAGCAGTACTTC. Amino acid sequence: CASSSTDRAYEQYF.

This chain links TRBV7-9 with TRBJ2-7; 12 bases are shared with TRBD1. The CDR3 has 15 amino acids. With 1 base clipped from V and 5 bases from J, the junction kept 3 bases outside the gene matches. Per germline, CDR1 SEHNR and CDR2 FQNEAQ (reference sequence). CDR3 amino acids: CASSLEGTGGDEQYF. The DNA for the CDR3 is TGTGCCAGCAGCTTAGAGGGGACAGGGGGCGACGAGCAGTACTTC. Variable domain in full (rest from reference TRBV7-9 and TRBJ2-7): DTGVSQNPRHKITKRGQNVTFRCDPISEHNRLYWYRQTLGQGPEFLTYFQNEAQLEKSRLLSDRFSAERPKGSFSTLEIQRTEQGDSAMYLCASSLEGTGGDEQYFGPGTRLTVT.

This clone was seen a few times. In DNA, the CDR3 is TGTGCCAGCAGCTTAGGGGAGGCGGTCGGCTACACCTTC. It encodes CASSLGEAVGYTF. The chain links TRBV7-2 to TRBJ1-2; D remains unclear. CDR3 length: 13 residues. V was trimmed by 1 base and J by 8 bases, leaving 11 bases between them. The germline gives CDR1 SGHTA, CDR2 FQGNSA. Complete variable domain (other parts from reference TRBV7-2 and TRBJ1-2): GAGVSQSPSNKVTEKGKDVELRCDPISGHTALYWYRQSLGQGLEFLIYFQGNSAPDKSGLPSDRFSAERTGGSVSTLTIQRTQQEDSAVYLCASSLGEAVGYTFGSGTRLTVV.

The gene calls are TRBV7-8 and TRBJ2-7; D gene ambiguous. Trimming took off 5 bases at V and 9 bases at J, with 23 bases between the two ends. Per the germline V gene, CDR1 is SGHVS and CDR2 is FQNEAQ. The CDR3 is made up of 15 amino acids. CDR3 DNA sequence: TGTGCCAGCAGCCCAGGCAGTATCACTCTGGTTGGGCAGTACTTC. Translated, it gives CASSPGSITLVGQYF.

In nucleotides, the CDR3 is TGCGCCAGCAGCCAAGGGGCCCAGCGGGGGGCCTACAATGAGCAGTTCTTC. As protein: CASSQGAQRGAYNEQFF. The chain combines TRBV4-3 with TRBJ2-1, with 9 bases identical to TRBD2. The V segment lost 1 base and the J segment 2 bases; nucleotides outside the gene matches: 6. Germline assignment: CDR1 LGHNA and CDR2 YSLEER. The CDR3 spans 17 residues.

V is TRBV27 and J is TRBJ2-1; 14 nucleotides match TRBD2. The CDR3 has 19 amino acids. The ends lost 5 bases at V and 7 bases at J; junction bases unmatched: 16. Germline V gene data show CDR1 as MNHEY and CDR2 as SMNVEV (reference sequence). In nucleotides, the CDR3 is TGTGCCAGCAGTCCGGACTTGCCGGGACTAGCGGGAGCTAGAAATGAGCAGTTCTTC. Its translation: CASSPDLPGLAGARNEQFF.